This is a list of T cell receptor beta chains from one sample in a study of cytomegalovirus exposure and HLA in healthy donors. Here immunoSEQ multiplex PCR was the method, and the copy in TCRdb shows in-frame clones only, minus some. The sample contains roughly 120,000 clones, 77% of which appear only once. The sample was PBMCs. All receptors derive from a man in his late teens or twenties in good health and CMV-seropositive. CDR3s leave out the opening cysteine and the closing phenylalanine or tryptophan.

TRBJ2-3 TRBV6-4 ASSETYTDTQY
TRBJ1-6 TRBV27 ASSPTPWSNSPLH
TRBJ1-2 TRBV2 ASSDWTGGDGYT
TRBJ1-5 TRBV7-9 ASSLGGQPNQPQH
TRBJ2-1 TRBV18 ASSPGTSNYNEQF
TRBJ1-1 TRBV11-1 ASSLPGFDRNTEAF
TRBJ2-1 TRBV11-2 ASSSIAGGPGEQF
TRBJ2-7 TRBV6-5 ASRLAGGYEQY
TRBJ1-4 TRBV4-1 ASSQGTGGEKLF
TRBJ1-6 TRBV28 ASRTGGNFSPLH
TRBJ1-5 TRBV30 AWSVQVRQPQH
TRBJ2-7 TRBV29-1 SVTGDRAYEQY
TRBJ1-1 TRBV5-1 ASSLAGAQRGTEAF
TRBJ2-3 TRBV27 ASSLSEGANGITSTDTQY
TRBJ1-2 TRBV28 ASSDTGELNYGYT
- TRBV7-6 ASSLALAGYEQY
TRBJ1-2 TRBV19 ASSDGRLGYT
TRBJ2-3 TRBV5-1 ASSLGQGITDTQY
TRBJ2-2 TRBV10-1 ASRATGNTGELF
TRBJ2-1 TRBV2 ASSEALSGSSKNYNEQF
TRBJ2-1 TRBV7-6 ASSSPDRNRNEQF
TRBJ2-1 TRBV11-3 ASSLGTSGKQF
TRBJ1-3 TRBV4-1 ASSFGAGNTIY
TRBJ2-2 TRBV5-1 ASSLVAGGPGGELF
TRBJ2-5 TRBV4-2 ASSQGDRGRQETQY
TRBJ2-7 TRBV10-1 ASSTGTGGGEQY
TRBJ2-5 TRBV28 ASSLRGQGGGGQETQY
TRBJ1-1 TRBV19 ASSEPRGGLTEAF
TRBJ1-2 TRBV7-9 ASREQGNYGYT
TRBJ1-4 TRBV6-5 ASNGRNNEKLF
TRBJ1-3 TRBV27 ASSRDRGNTIY
TRBJ1-1 TRBV2 ASSQGAITEAF
TRBJ2-7 TRBV7-8 ASSSGGWDSEY
TRBJ2-1 TRBV5-4 ASSPDGGNSYNEQF
TRBJ1-5 TRBV28 ASSPLGQMPSDNQPQH
TRBJ2-7 TRBV27 ASSFKGFPYEQY
TRBJ2-2 TRBV18 ASSQTGDEDTGELF
TRBJ2-6 TRBV7-9 ASSFWDSFSGANVLT
TRBJ2-7 TRBV28 ASSSPGTSGSYEQY
TRBJ2-3 TRBV5-6 ASSLGAGQSTDTQY
TRBJ1-6 TRBV6-5 ASSYSTGHLVSPLH
TRBJ2-1 TRBV7-9 ASSTGGPGNEQF
TRBJ1-4 TRBV18 ASSRDRGFEKLF
TRBJ2-2 TRBV5-8 ASSLAEGFSGELF
TRBJ1-2 TRBV5-5 ASSLDSVQGARGYT
TRBJ2-3 TRBV7-2 ASSLSSGTGARTDTQY
TRBJ1-2 TRBV5-5 ASSLAGREGYGYT
TRBJ2-2 TRBV30 ASPTLGKLAGELF
TRBJ1-1 TRBV5-6 ASSLIQGRGVAF
TRBJ2-3 TRBV2 ASSLGQTNTDTQY
TRBJ1-1 TRBV9 ASSPHRGAEAF
TRBJ1-5 TRBV6-1 ASKQRQPQH
TRBJ1-4 TRBV5-6 ASSLYVGLATNEKLF
TRBJ2-1 TRBV28 ASSSAGTYNEQF
TRBJ1-2 TRBV19 ASSTSPGGFANYGYT
TRBJ1-2 TRBV9 ASSPTGGQGGYT